These 14 T cell receptor beta chains were all obtained from the same sample, sequenced in a study of beta chain features in type 1 diabetes. General study points: Shorter TCRB CDR3s, moderately but significantly so, marked every one of the four CD4+ subsets in Type 1 diabetes patients.

Their antigens are not known. Reverse transcription of all isolated RNA meant that expressed TCRB transcripts were sequenced. This table comes from immunoSEQ multiplex PCR, and its TCRdb copy is limited to in-frame clones, with some not included. The sample records 500,000 to 650,000 clones, 9.5% to 15% being singletons. The sample was naive CD4+ T cells from blood. These receptors were taken from a man aged 25 to 45 with type 1 diabetes.

The chain carries TRBV2 and TRBJ1-3; unclear D gene. The CDR3 has 17 residues. Germline CDR1 is SNHLY and CDR2 is FYNNEI. Trimming removed 6 bases at V and 0 bases at J, with 18 bases between. This CDR3 is CASSGFDPYSSGNTIYF. The CDR3 DNA is TGTGCCAGCAGCGGATTTGATCCTTATAGCTCTGGAAACACCATATATTTT.

This clone appeared a few times. V and J are TRBV7-2 and TRBJ1-5; 11 nucleotides agree with TRBD1. CDR1 SGHTA and CDR2 FQGNSA come from the germline V gene. J gave up 0 bases and V 5 bases, and 3 bases lay outside the gene matches. The CDR3 extends over 16 amino acids. The CDR3, as DNA: TGTGCCAGCAGCCGGACAGGGGGCTATAGCAATCAGCCCCAGCATTTT. It codes for CASSRTGGYSNQPQHF.

This sequence joins TRBV2 and TRBJ1-2, with 9 bases that match TRBD1. J was trimmed by 8 bases and V by 0 bases; bases with no gene match: 7. Germline values: CDR1 SNHLY, CDR2 FYNNEI. The CDR3 contains 15 residues. The CDR3, as DNA: TGTGCCAGCAGTGAAGCACAGGGGGCTGGCGGCGGCTACACCTTC. Protein product: CASSEAQGAGGGYTF.

This clone was detected a few times. This sequence joins TRBV28 and TRBJ1-2; D may be TRBD1 (5 bases). Germline loops: CDR1 MDHEN, CDR2 SYDVKM. This CDR3 is built from 16 residues. With 6 bases removed from V and 3 bases from J, the gap between germline ends came to 20 bases. Here the CDR3 DNA reads TGTGCCAGCAGCCCGCTGAGGGGTGTTGGGGACTATGGCTACACCTTC. This gives the protein CASSPLRGVGDYGYTF.

In its sample, this clone was seen a few times. This sequence joins TRBV5-1 and TRBJ2-1; TRBD1 matches at 7 bases. Germline assignment: CDR1 SGHRS and CDR2 YFSETQ. V shed 3 bases and J 2 bases; nucleotides not matched to a gene: 5. The CDR3 runs 15 residues. CDR3 nucleotide sequence: TGCGCCAGCAGCTCCGACAGGGCAACCTACAATGAGCAGTTCTTC. This translates into CASSSDRATYNEQFF.

In this sample, this clone turned up many times. This chain links TRBV28 with TRBJ2-7; D might be TRBD1 or TRBD2, each matching 5 bases. Germline CDR1 reads MDHEN; CDR2 reads SYDVKM. This CDR3 comprises 13 residues. V lost 6 bases and J 12 bases, leaving 21 bases between the germline ends. The CDR3 DNA is TGTGCCAGCAGCGATGGGACCACCCGAGAGGTGTACTTC. This gives the protein CASSDGTTREVYF.

On this clone itself: Mismatch with germline at one junction end may stem from a read error. The V call is TRBV11-3, the J call TRBJ2-1; perhaps TRBD1 as D (5 bases). CDR1 SGHNT and CDR2 YENEEA come from the germline V gene. This CDR3 is 15 amino acids long. CDR3 protein: CASSLGQGSSNEQFF. The CDR3 DNA follows: TGTGCCAGCAGCTTAGGGCAGGGATCCTCCAATGAGCAGTTCTTC.

This clone was observed a few times. The chain has TRBV6-6 and TRBJ2-7, with D perhaps TRBD1 (5 bases). CDR1 and CDR2 from the germline V gene are MNHNY and SVGAGI (reference sequence). The CDR3 spans 15 residues. Trimming took off 7 bases at V and 4 bases at J, with 20 bases between the two ends. The CDR3 nucleotides read TGTGCCAGCACCCCAGGGTTGGCGGTGGTTTACGAGCAGTACTTC. Amino acids: CASTPGLAVVYEQYF.

Only a few counts were recorded for this clone. The V gene is TRBV13, the J gene TRBJ2-7; the match to TRBD2 covers 9 bases. The CDR3 has 15 amino acids. Germline V lookup: CDR1 PRHDT, CDR2 FYEKMQ (reference sequence). Trimming cost V 4 bases and J 1 base; bases outside gene matches: 5. The CDR3 DNA sequence: TGTGCCAGCAGCTCCGCGGCGGGGGGGTCCTACGAGCAGTACTTC. Amino acid sequence: CASSSAAGGSYEQYF.

The chain recombines TRBV7-9 with TRBJ1-3; D gene ambiguous. Trimming pared 6 bases from V and 0 bases from J, leaving 24 bases between. Germline CDR1 is SEHNR and CDR2 is FQNEAQ (reference sequence). The CDR3 contains 19 residues. The CDR3 DNA reads TGTGCCAGCAGATACCCCCGAGATGGTCAGCTCAACTCTGGAAACACCATATATTTT. It yields the protein CASRYPRDGQLNSGNTIYF.

This clone was detected only a few times. The V gene is TRBV18, the J gene TRBJ2-3; 7 bases fit TRBD1. CDR3 size: 15 residues. The J segment lost 1 base and the V segment lost 2 bases, leaving 3 bases of the junction unmatched. The germline V gene encodes CDR1 KGHSH and CDR2 LQKENI. CDR3 region: CASSPWTGGTDTQYF. CDR3 DNA: TGTGCCAGCTCACCATGGACAGGCGGCACAGATACGCAGTATTTT.

This clone was seen more than once but under ten times. The same CDR3 arises from other DNA sequences in this sample as well. The chain uses TRBV7-9 and TRBJ1-1; possibly TRBD1 for D (5 bases). V was cut by 3 bases and J by 4 bases, with 6 bases left in between. Germline lookup yields CDR1 SEHNR and CDR2 FQNEAQ (reference sequence). CDR3 size: 12 residues. The CDR3 DNA sequence: TGTGCCAGCAGCTTGGGACCCACTGAAGCTTTCTTT. Its translation: CASSLGPTEAFF.

The table lists this clone with a few counts. The chain couples TRBV7-3 to TRBJ2-7; TRBD2 matches 9 bases. This CDR3 is built from 17 residues. Per the germline V gene, CDR1 is SGHTA and CDR2 is FQGTGA. The ends lost 2 bases at V and 5 bases at J; junction bases unmatched: 13. The CDR3, as DNA: TGTGCCAGCAGCTTAGGTTCTAGCGGGGCGGTCCTGAACGAGCAGTACTTC. Its translation is CASSLGSSGAVLNEQYF.

This clone has only a few counts. CDR3 coding DNA: TGTGCCAGCAGGCCCGGACAGGCTGCCGGTAATGAAAAACTGTTTTTT. It yields the protein CASRPGQAAGNEKLFF. The chain joins TRBV28 to TRBJ1-4; 7 nucleotides match TRBD1. After removal of 6 bases from V and 4 bases from J, the junction contained 11 bases not matched to a gene. Germline-derived CDR1 and CDR2 are MDHEN and SYDVKM. This CDR3 is built from 16 residues. The variable domain in full, completed from reference TRBV28 and TRBJ1-4, reads DVKVTQSSRYLVKRTGEKVFLECVQDMDHENMFWYRQDPGLGLRLIYFSYDVKMKEKGDIPEGYSVSREKKERFSLILESASTNQTSMYLCASRPGQAAGNEKLFFGSGTQLSVL.